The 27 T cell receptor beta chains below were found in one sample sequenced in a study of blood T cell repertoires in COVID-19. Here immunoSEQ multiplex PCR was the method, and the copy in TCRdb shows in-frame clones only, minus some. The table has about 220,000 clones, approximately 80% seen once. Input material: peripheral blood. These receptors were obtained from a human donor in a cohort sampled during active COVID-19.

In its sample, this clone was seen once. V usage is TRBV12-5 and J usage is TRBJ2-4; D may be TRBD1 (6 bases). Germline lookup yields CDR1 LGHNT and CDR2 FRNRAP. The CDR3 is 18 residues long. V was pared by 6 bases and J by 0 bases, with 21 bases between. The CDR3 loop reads CASGITGTQRIAKNIQYF. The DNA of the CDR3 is TGTGCTAGTGGAATAACAGGGACCCAACGTATAGCCAAAAACATTCAGTACTTC.

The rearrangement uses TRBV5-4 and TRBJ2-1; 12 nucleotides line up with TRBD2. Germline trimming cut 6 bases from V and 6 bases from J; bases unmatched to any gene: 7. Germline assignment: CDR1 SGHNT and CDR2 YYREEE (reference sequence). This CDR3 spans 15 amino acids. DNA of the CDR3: TGTGCCAGCACCATGGGGACTAGCGGGTTCAATGAGCAGTTCTTC. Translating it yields CASTMGTSGFNEQFF.

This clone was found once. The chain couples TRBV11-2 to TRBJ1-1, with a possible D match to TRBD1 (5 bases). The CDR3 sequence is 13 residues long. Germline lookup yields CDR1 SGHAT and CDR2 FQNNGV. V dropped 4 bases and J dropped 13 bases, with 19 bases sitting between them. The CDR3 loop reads CASSWGTRSRGFF. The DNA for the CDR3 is TGTGCCAGCAGCTGGGGGACTCGGTCAAGGGGTTTCTTT.

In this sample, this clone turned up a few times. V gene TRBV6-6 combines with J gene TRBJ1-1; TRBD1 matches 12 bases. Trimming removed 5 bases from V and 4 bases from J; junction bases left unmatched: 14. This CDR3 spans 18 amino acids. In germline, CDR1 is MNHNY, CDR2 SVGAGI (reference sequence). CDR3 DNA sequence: TGTGCCAGCAGTCAACAACTCGGGACAGGGGGCGCGAGCACTGAAGCTTTCTTT. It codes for CASSQQLGTGGASTEAFF.

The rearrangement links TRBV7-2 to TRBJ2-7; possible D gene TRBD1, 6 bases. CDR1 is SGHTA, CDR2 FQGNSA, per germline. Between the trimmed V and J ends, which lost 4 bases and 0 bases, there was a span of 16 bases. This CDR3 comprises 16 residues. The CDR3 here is CASSSVGGLGSYEQYF. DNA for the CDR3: TGTGCCAGCAGCTCCGTAGGGGGTTTGGGCTCCTACGAGCAGTACTTC.

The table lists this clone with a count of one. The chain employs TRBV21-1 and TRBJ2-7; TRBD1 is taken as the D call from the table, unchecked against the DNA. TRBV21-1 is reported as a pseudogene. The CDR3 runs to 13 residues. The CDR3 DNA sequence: TGTGCCACCCCTAGGACAGGGCACGCCGAGCAGTACTTC. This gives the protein CATPRTGHAEQYF.

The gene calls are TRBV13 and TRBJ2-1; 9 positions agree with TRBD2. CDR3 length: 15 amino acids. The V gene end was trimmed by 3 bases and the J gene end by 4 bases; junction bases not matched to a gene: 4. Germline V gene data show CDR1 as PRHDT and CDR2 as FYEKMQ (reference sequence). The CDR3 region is CASSFWAGGYNEQFF. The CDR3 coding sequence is TGTGCCAGCAGCTTTTGGGCGGGGGGGTACAATGAGCAGTTCTTC. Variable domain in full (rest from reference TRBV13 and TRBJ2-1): AAGVIQSPRHLIKEKRETATLKCYPIPRHDTVYWYQQGPGQDPQFLISFYEKMQSDKGSIPDRFSAQQFSDYHSELNMSSLELGDSALYFCASSFWAGGYNEQFFGPGTRLTVL.

For the CDR3, the DNA is TGTGCCAGCAGCTTTCGGCAGGCTGGTGGCTACACCTTC. Protein: CASSFRQAGGYTF. The chain links TRBV7-9 to TRBJ1-2; D gene uncertain. The V gene's germline CDR1 is SEHNR and CDR2 FQNEAQ (reference sequence). The V end was cut by 3 bases, the J end by 7 bases, with 12 bases between. CDR3 length: 13 amino acids.

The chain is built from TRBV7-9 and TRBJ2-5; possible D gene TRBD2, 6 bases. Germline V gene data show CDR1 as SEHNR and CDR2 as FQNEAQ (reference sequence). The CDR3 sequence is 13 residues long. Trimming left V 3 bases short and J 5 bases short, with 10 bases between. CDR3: CASSFGAGETQYF. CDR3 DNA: TGTGCCAGCAGCTTCGGAGCGGGCGAGACCCAGTACTTC.

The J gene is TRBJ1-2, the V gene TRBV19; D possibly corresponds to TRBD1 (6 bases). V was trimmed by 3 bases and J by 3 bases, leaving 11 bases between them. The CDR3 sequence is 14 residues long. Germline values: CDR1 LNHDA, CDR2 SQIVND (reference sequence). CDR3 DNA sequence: TGTGCCAGTAGTATCCCAGGGGCGGACTATGGCTACACCTTC. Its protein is CASSIPGADYGYTF.

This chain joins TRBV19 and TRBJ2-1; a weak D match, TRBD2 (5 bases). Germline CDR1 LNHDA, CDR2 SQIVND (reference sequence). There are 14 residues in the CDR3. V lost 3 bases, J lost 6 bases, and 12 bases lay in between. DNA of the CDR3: TGTGCCAGTAGTATCTACACTAGTCGCAATGAGCAGTTCTTC. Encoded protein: CASSIYTSRNEQFF.

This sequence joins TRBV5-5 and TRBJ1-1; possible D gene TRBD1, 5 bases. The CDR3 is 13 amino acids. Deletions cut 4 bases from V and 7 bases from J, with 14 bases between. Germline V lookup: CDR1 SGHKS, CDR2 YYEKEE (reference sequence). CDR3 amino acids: CASSPYPRGEAFF. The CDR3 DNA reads TGTGCCAGCAGCCCCTACCCAAGGGGTGAAGCTTTCTTT.

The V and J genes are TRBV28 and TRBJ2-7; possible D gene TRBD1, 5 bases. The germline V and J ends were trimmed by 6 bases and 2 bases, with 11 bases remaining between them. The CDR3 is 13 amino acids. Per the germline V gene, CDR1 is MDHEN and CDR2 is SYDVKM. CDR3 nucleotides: TGTGCCAGCAGCTCAGACAGTCCCTACGAGCAGTACTTC. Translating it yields CASSSDSPYEQYF.

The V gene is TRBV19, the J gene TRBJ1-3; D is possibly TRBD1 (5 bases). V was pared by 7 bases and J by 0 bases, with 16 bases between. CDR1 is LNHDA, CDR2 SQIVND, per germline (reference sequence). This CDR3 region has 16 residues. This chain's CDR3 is CASMGPGSPSGNTIYF. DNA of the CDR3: TGTGCCAGTATGGGGCCAGGGTCTCCCTCTGGAAACACCATATATTTT.

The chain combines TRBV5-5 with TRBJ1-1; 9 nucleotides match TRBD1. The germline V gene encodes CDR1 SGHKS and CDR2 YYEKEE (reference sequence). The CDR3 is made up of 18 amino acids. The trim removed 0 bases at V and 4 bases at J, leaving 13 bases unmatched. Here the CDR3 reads CASSLVPGQGVVFTEAFF. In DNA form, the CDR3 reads TGTGCCAGCAGCTTGGTTCCGGGACAGGGTGTTGTTTTCACTGAAGCTTTCTTT.

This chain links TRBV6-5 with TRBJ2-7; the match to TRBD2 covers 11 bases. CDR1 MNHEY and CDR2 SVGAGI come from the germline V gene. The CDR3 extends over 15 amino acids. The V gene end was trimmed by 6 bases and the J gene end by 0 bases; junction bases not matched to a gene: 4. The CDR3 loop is CASRVSGGDSYEQYF. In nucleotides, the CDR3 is TGTGCCAGCAGGGTTAGCGGGGGGGACTCCTACGAGCAGTACTTC.

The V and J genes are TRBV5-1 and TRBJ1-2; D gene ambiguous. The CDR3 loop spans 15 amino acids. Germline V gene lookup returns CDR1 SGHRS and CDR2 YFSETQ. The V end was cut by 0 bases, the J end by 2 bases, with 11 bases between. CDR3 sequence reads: CASSLDPAVNYGYTF. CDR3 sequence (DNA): TGCGCCAGCAGCTTGGATCCGGCGGTAAACTATGGCTACACCTTC.

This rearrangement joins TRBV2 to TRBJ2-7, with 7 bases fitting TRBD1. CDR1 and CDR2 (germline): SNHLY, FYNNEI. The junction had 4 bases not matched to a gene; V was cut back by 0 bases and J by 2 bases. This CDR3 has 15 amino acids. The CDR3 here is CASSEASGGPYEQYF. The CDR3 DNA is TGTGCCAGCAGTGAAGCATCAGGGGGACCCTACGAGCAGTACTTC.

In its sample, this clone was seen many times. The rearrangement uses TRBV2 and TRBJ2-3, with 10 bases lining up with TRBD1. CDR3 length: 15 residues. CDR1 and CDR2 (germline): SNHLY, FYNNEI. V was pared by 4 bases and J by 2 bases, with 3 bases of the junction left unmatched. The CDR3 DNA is TGTGCCAGCAGTGCCGGGACAGGGGTCACAGATACGCAGTATTTT. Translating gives CASSAGTGVTDTQYF.

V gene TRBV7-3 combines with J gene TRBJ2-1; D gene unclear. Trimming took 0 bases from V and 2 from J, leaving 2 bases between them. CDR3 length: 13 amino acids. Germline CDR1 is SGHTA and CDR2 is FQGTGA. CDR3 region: CASSLTTYNEQFF. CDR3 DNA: TGTGCCAGCAGCTTAACTACCTACAATGAGCAGTTCTTC.

CDR3 DNA sequence: TGTGCCAGCAGAAGCCGGGATACTGAAGCTTTCTTT. Translating it yields CASRSRDTEAFF. This rearrangement joins TRBV28 to TRBJ1-1; no definite D call. The CDR3 has 12 residues. The V and J ends lost 6 bases and 5 bases respectively, with 10 bases between them. From germline, CDR1 is MDHEN and CDR2 SYDVKM.

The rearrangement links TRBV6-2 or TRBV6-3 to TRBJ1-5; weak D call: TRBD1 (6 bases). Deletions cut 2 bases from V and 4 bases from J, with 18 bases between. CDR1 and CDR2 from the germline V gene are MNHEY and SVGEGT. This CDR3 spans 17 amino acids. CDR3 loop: CASSYHPGGPDNQPQHF. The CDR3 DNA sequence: TGTGCCAGCAGTTACCATCCGGGGGGGCCAGATAATCAGCCCCAGCATTTT.

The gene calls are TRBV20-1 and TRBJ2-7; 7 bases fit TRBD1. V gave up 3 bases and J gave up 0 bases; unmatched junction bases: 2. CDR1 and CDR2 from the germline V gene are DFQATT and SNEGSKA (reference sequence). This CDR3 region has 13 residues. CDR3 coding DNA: TGCAGTGCTAGTGGGGACAGCTCCTACGAGCAGTACTTC. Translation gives CSASGDSSYEQYF.

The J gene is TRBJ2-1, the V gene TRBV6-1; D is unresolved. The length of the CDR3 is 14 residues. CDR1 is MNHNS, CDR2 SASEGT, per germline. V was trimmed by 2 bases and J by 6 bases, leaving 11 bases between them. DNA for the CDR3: TGTGCCAGCAGTGAACCTGGCCGAGGCAATGAGCAGTTCTTC. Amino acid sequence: CASSEPGRGNEQFF.

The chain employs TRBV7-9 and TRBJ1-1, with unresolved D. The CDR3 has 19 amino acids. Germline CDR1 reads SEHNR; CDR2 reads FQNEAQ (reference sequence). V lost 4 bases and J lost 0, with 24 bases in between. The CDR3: CASSSTILEEDPMNTEAFF. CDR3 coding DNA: TGTGCCAGCAGCTCCACCATTTTGGAGGAGGACCCGATGAACACTGAAGCTTTCTTT.

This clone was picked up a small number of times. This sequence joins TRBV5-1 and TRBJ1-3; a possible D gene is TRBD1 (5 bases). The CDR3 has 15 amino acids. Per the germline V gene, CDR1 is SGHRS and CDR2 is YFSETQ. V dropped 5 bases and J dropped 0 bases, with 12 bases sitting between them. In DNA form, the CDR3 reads TGCGCCAGCAGTGCGGGACGGTCCTCTGGAAACACCATATATTTT. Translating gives CASSAGRSSGNTIYF.

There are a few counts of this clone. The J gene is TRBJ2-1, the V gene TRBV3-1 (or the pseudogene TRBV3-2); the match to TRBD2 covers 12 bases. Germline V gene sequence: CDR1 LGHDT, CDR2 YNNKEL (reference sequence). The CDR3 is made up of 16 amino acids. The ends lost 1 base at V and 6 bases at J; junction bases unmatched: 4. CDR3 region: CASSQGTSGALNEQFF. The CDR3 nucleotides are TGTGCCAGCAGCCAAGGGACTAGCGGGGCGCTCAATGAGCAGTTCTTC.